A selection of T cell receptor beta chains follows, all from one sample in a study of cytomegalovirus exposure and HLA in healthy donors. Generated by immunoSEQ multiplex PCR, the TCRdb table keeps only in-frame clones and is missing some. The repertoire includes roughly 130,000 clones, 89% of them detected once, and around 3.3% sits in the top ten. What was sequenced was PBMCs. All receptors derive from a man younger than 45 in good health and CMV-seronegative. Both conserved end residues are trimmed from each CDR3. A D gene is named only where the DNA matches it firmly. Size tells how often a clone was seen (once, few, many) or the class of an expanded clone, and some rows leave it out.

j_call d_call v_call clone_size cdr3_aa
TRBJ1-2 . TRBV5-6 . ASSVQGWGYGYT
TRBJ2-5 . TRBV27 . ASGGLQETQY
TRBJ2-7 TRBD1 TRBV19 . ASSGTAFYEQY
TRBJ2-7 TRBD1 TRBV27 . ASSTYRDRVYEQY
TRBJ1-5 . TRBV5-5 . ASSTTIYSNQPQH
TRBJ1-3 . TRBV6-5 . ASSYSQTHAGNTIY
TRBJ1-2 . TRBV7-9 . ASSSGILGYGYT
TRBJ2-4 . TRBV5-1 . ASSLAGSFNIQY
TRBJ2-5 . TRBV19 . ASSIFGRGETQY
TRBJ1-3 TRBD1 TRBV4-3 few ASSQDARGLGNTIY
TRBJ2-7 TRBD2 TRBV28 few ASSLWSPRGGRRNEQY
TRBJ1-3 . TRBV2 once ASSGAGFGNTIY
TRBJ2-2 . TRBV6-5 . ASSWGGLGTGELF
TRBJ2-3 TRBD2 TRBV4-1 . ASSLPSGDTQY
TRBJ2-3 . TRBV10-1 . ASSVREDTQY
TRBJ1-1 . TRBV28 once ASKLVRQTAEAF
TRBJ1-5 . TRBV19 . ASSERGRASNQPQH
TRBJ1-4 . TRBV5-1 . ASSSTAATNEKLF
TRBJ2-1 . TRBV6-6 . ASSYGRGEYNEQF
TRBJ1-2 TRBD1 TRBV6-5 . ASSSPRGRYGYT
TRBJ1-5 TRBD1 TRBV2 . ASRERTGPNQPQH
TRBJ2-7 TRBD1 TRBV4-3 few ASSQDDLHGQGSYEQY
TRBJ2-7 TRBD1 TRBV5-4 . ASSSGQGLYEQY
TRBJ1-3 . TRBV9 . ASSVGTSGNTIY
TRBJ1-3 TRBD1 TRBV7-9 . ASSAYYQGQNSGNTIY
TRBJ1-2 . TRBV10-3 few AISDPTGWNYGYT
TRBJ1-2 . TRBV7-9 . ASSLSRDGYT
TRBJ1-5 TRBD1 TRBV2 . ASSPGTGGPSYQPQH
TRBJ2-7 TRBD2 TRBV10-3 . AISPSGAYEQY
TRBJ1-5 TRBD1 TRBV10-2 . ASSESRGPGQPQH
TRBJ1-6 TRBD1 TRBV19 . ASTRDRVSPLH
TRBJ2-3 TRBD2 TRBV4-2 . ASSQAAGGAADTQY
TRBJ2-5 . TRBV18 . ASSPTGQETQY
TRBJ2-2 TRBD2 TRBV27 . ASSSRTSGANTGELF
TRBJ1-6 TRBD1 TRBV5-1 . ASSFGQGDNSPLH
TRBJ2-5 . TRBV28 . ASSERGTQY
TRBJ1-3 . TRBV7-2 once ASSLARGGGNTIY
TRBJ2-1 . TRBV29-1 . SVEPGGSYNEQF
TRBJ2-5 . TRBV14 . ASSQQWTGETQY
TRBJ2-1 . TRBV14 once ASSLLRDLQF
TRBJ1-1 . TRBV5-6 . ASSLDPSDLNTEAF
TRBJ2-1 . TRBV5-1 few ASSLRARGSYNEQF
TRBJ2-3 . TRBV27 once ASSLFPLGAFSTDTQY
TRBJ1-2 . TRBV2 . ASRTDSSNGYT
TRBJ2-5 TRBD1 TRBV19 . ASSIDRDSFQETQY
TRBJ1-2 . TRBV18 once ASSPEIVSGYT
TRBJ1-3 TRBD1 TRBV9 . ASSAGTDSGNTIY
. . TRBV27 . ASSASGGAYSTDTQH
TRBJ1-2 TRBD1 TRBV6-5 . ASLSGQGSGYGYT
TRBJ2-5 TRBD1 TRBV14 few ASSQTRRDRVRFLGETQY
TRBJ1-2 . TRBV10-1 once ASSESRSSYGYT